Each of the 6 T cell receptor beta chains below was sequenced from the same sample in a study of human T cells and chemical hapten exposure. TCRdb fed the RACE reads into MiXCR, producing one record per CDR3 protein. The top ten hold 1.7% of the sample, which has about 77,000 distinct CDR3 sequences, 8.5% to 9.5% seen once. The time point denotes: healthy volunteer bleed at 6 weeks. RNA extraction used unfractionated whole blood as the source of total RNA. The sample comprised whole blood. The receptors come from a female donor in good health. Some clones in this sample may be carry-over from other donors' samples.

In its sample, this clonotype was seen a few times. The V call is TRBV5-1, the J call TRBJ1-6; no clear D gene. V was clipped by 4 bases and J by 4 bases, with 6 bases between them. CDR1 is SGHRS, CDR2 YFSETQ, per germline. The CDR3 covers 13 residues. The CDR3 loop reads CASSAVYNSPLHF. CDR3 sequence (DNA): TGCGCCAGCAGCGCCGTGTATAATTCACCCCTCCACTTT. Variable domain in full (rest from reference TRBV5-1 and TRBJ1-6): KAGVTQTPRYLIKTRGQQVTLSCSPISGHRSVSWYQQTPGQGLQFLFEYFSETQRNKGNFPGRFSGRQFSNSRSEMNVSTLELGDSALYLCASSAVYNSPLHFGNGTRLTVT.

V and J are TRBV3-1 and TRBJ1-1, with a weak D call TRBD1 (5 bases). There are 14 residues in the CDR3. The germline V gene encodes CDR1 LGHDT and CDR2 YNNKEL (reference sequence). V lost 0 bases and J 6 bases, leaving 11 bases between the germline ends. The chain's CDR3 is CASSQDWEGSEAFF. As DNA, the CDR3 is TGTGCCAGCAGCCAAGATTGGGAGGGGTCTGAAGCTTTCTTT.

This clonotype was recorded a few times. The chain combines TRBV7-2 with TRBJ2-5; the D gene is possibly TRBD2 (6 bases). Trimming left V 5 bases short and J 4 bases short, with 11 bases between. Germline assignment: CDR1 SGHTA and CDR2 FQGNSA. The CDR3 totals 13 residues. For the CDR3, the DNA is TGTGCCAGCAGCCGCGGGGCCCGAGAGACCCAGTACTTC. Amino acid sequence: CASSRGARETQYF. Combining the CDR3 with reference TRBV7-2 and TRBJ2-5 gives the whole variable domain GAGVSQSPSNKVTEKGKDVELRCDPISGHTALYWYRQSLGQGLEFLIYFQGNSAPDKSGLPSDRFSAERTGGSVSTLTIQRTQQEDSAVYLCASSRGARETQYFGPGTRLLVL.

This clonotype was counted a single time. This sequence may be a read error, since a much larger clone differs from it by one base. This rearrangement joins TRBV15 to TRBJ1-2; 8 nucleotides line up with TRBD1. V trimming: 3 bases; J trimming: 2 bases; junction bases outside the gene matches: 8. This CDR3 comprises 16 residues. The germline V gene has CDR1 LNHNV and CDR2 YYDKDF (reference sequence). CDR3 DNA sequence: TGTGCCACCAGCAGGAACAGACAGGGGACCAACTATGGCTACACCTTC. This sequence encodes CATSRNRQGTNYGYTF.

The chain links TRBV7-2 to TRBJ2-5; TRBD2 matches 8 bases. V shed 3 bases, J shed 2 bases, and the junction held 5 bases outside the gene matches. This CDR3 has 15 amino acids. Germline-derived CDR1 and CDR2 are SGHTA and FQGNSA. In nucleotides, the CDR3 is TGTGCCAGCAGCTTCCGGGAGGGATTGCAAGAGACCCAGTACTTC. This sequence encodes CASSFREGLQETQYF. The entire variable domain, with the rest obtained from reference TRBV7-2 and TRBJ2-5, is as follows: GAGVSQSPSNKVTEKGKDVELRCDPISGHTALYWYRQSLGQGLEFLIYFQGNSAPDKSGLPSDRFSAERTGGSVSTLTIQRTQQEDSAVYLCASSFREGLQETQYFGPGTRLLVL.

The chain is built from TRBV20-1 and TRBJ1-6; the D gene is possibly TRBD1 (5 bases). CDR1 is DFQATT and CDR2 is SNEGSKA in the germline V gene (reference sequence). This CDR3 spans 16 amino acids. V was trimmed by 6 bases and J by 0 bases, leaving 15 bases between them. CDR3 sequence reads: CSARRGASSYNSPLHF. The CDR3 region has the DNA TGCAGTGCCCGACGAGGGGCGAGCTCCTATAATTCACCCCTCCACTTT.